Shown below are 27 T cell receptor beta chains from a single sample sequenced in a study of shared clonotypes between healthy human individuals. Assay used: immunoSEQ multiplex PCR; TCRdb lists only in-frame clones, some missing. The repertoire consists of around 1,900,000 clones, with just over 90% occurring once and the leading ten covering roughly 1.7%. CD8 cells classed as naive were CD45RO-negative and positively selected for CCR7, excluding terminally differentiated effector memory CD45RA+ cells. Sequenced material: naive CD8+ T cells from PBMCs. The origin of the receptors is a man in his late teens or twenties in good health. Some clones in this sample may be carry-over from other donors' samples.

This sequence joins TRBV27 and TRBJ1-1; D is unresolved. V gave up 6 bases and J gave up 3 bases, with 11 bases separating them. Germline CDR1 reads MNHEY; CDR2 reads SMNVEV (reference sequence). This CDR3 is 13 amino acids long. CDR3 sequence: CASSSSSHTEAFF. The DNA for the CDR3 is TGTGCCAGCAGCAGCAGTAGTCACACTGAAGCTTTCTTT.

The chain recombines TRBV7-9 with TRBJ2-1; 8 nucleotides line up with TRBD2. Germline trimming cut 4 bases from V and 6 bases from J; bases unmatched to any gene: 11. Germline V lookup: CDR1 SEHNR, CDR2 FQNEAQ (reference sequence). The CDR3 is 16 residues long. Here the CDR3 DNA reads TGTGCCAGCAGCTCTTCACTAGCGGAGGATTTCAATGAGCAGTTCTTC. Protein product: CASSSSLAEDFNEQFF.

The chain employs TRBV6-5 and TRBJ2-5; D is tentatively TRBD1 or TRBD2 (5 bases each). V lost 2 bases to trimming and J lost 5 bases, with 9 bases between them. CDR1 and CDR2 from the germline V gene are MNHEY and SVGAGI. There are 13 residues in the CDR3. In DNA, the CDR3 is TGTGCCAGCAGTTACCTCGAGGGGGAGACCCAGTACTTC. It codes for CASSYLEGETQYF.

DNA for the CDR3: TGTGCCAGCGCTCTCGGGGGGGATACGCAGTATTTT. Translated: CASALGGDTQYF. The gene calls are TRBV19 and TRBJ2-3; 7 nucleotides line up with TRBD2. The CDR3 covers 12 residues. V was pared by 9 bases and J by 6 bases, with 6 bases of the junction left unmatched. Per the germline V gene, CDR1 is LNHDA and CDR2 is SQIVND (reference sequence).

V is TRBV15 and J is TRBJ2-7; 7 bases are a match to TRBD2. After removal of 8 bases from V and 6 bases from J, the junction contained 7 bases not matched to a gene. The CDR3 length is 12 residues. Germline loops: CDR1 LNHNV, CDR2 YYDKDF (reference sequence). In DNA form, the CDR3 reads TGTGCCACCGCCGGGAGCGGGGCCGAGCAGTACTTC. Its protein is CATAGSGAEQYF.

V is TRBV4-1 and J is TRBJ1-2, with D possibly being TRBD1 (5 bases). The CDR3 spans 16 residues. Between the trimmed V and J ends, which lost 2 bases and 2 bases, there was a span of 15 bases. Germline-derived CDR1 and CDR2 are MGHRA and YSYEKL. CDR3 sequence reads: CASSQPSGLLNYGYTF. As DNA, the CDR3 is TGCGCCAGCAGCCAACCTTCAGGGCTTCTGAACTATGGCTACACCTTC.

This rearrangement joins TRBV27 to TRBJ1-5; D not resolved. The CDR3 length is 16 residues. Trimming removed 0 bases at V and 1 base at J, with 10 bases between. Germline lookup yields CDR1 MNHEY and CDR2 SMNVEV (reference sequence). The CDR3, as DNA: TGTGCCAGCAGTTTATCGATGAGGAACAGCAATCAGCCCCAGCATTTT. The encoded protein is CASSLSMRNSNQPQHF.

The genes are TRBV28 and TRBJ2-2; tentative D call: TRBD2 (6 bases). Trimming took off 7 bases at V and 6 bases at J, with 18 bases between the two ends. This CDR3 region has 15 residues. The germline V gene encodes CDR1 MDHEN and CDR2 SYDVKM. The CDR3 spells CASTQLARDSGELFF. DNA of the CDR3: TGTGCCAGCACGCAACTAGCCCGAGACTCCGGGGAGCTGTTTTTT.

The chain recombines TRBV9 with TRBJ2-7, with 12 bases that match TRBD2. The CDR3 runs to 15 residues. The germline V gene encodes CDR1 SGDLS and CDR2 YYNGEE. The V and J ends lost 4 bases and 2 bases, in that order; junction bases with no gene match: 4. CDR3 sequence reads: CASSPRTSGAYEQYF. The DNA for the CDR3 is TGTGCCAGCAGCCCGCGGACTAGCGGGGCCTACGAGCAGTACTTC.

The chain employs TRBV7-3 and TRBJ2-1; either TRBD1 or TRBD2 may supply D (5 bases each). V lost 5 bases and J lost 1, with 12 bases in between. Germline V lookup: CDR1 SGHTA, CDR2 FQGTGA. The CDR3 extends over 15 amino acids. The CDR3 DNA is TGTGCCAGCAGCAGTCGGGACGGTTCCTACAATGAGCAGTTCTTC. Its translation is CASSSRDGSYNEQFF.

This clone came up a few times. The chain uses TRBV27 and TRBJ1-1, with unresolved D. The germline V and J ends were trimmed by 0 bases and 0 bases, with 8 bases remaining between them. Germline loops: CDR1 MNHEY, CDR2 SMNVEV (reference sequence). This CDR3 is built from 15 residues. The CDR3 DNA sequence: TGTGCCAGCAGTTTATCCTTCGACATGAACACTGAAGCTTTCTTT. This codes for CASSLSFDMNTEAFF.

This chain joins TRBV30 and TRBJ2-1; D gene uncertain. The length of the CDR3 is 12 residues. CDR1 is GTSNPN, CDR2 SVGIG, per germline (reference sequence). Between the trimmed V and J ends, which lost 0 bases and 8 bases, there was a span of 8 bases. The CDR3 protein is CAWSVAGHEQFF. In DNA, the CDR3 is TGTGCCTGGAGTGTAGCTGGGCATGAGCAGTTCTTC.

The chain links TRBV30 to TRBJ1-1; D gene ambiguous. Trimming took 1 base from V and 1 from J, leaving 22 bases between them. The CDR3 runs 18 residues. CDR1 and CDR2 from the germline V gene are GTSNPN and SVGIG (reference sequence). The CDR3 DNA follows: TGTGCCTGGAGTGGGACTACGGGTTGGCAGGCGACGAACACTGAAGCTTTCTTT. It encodes CAWSGTTGWQATNTEAFF.

This sequence joins TRBV4-2 and TRBJ1-2; 8 bases map to TRBD1. CDR3 length equals 17 residues. V shed 5 bases, J shed 8 bases, and the junction held 19 bases outside the gene matches. In germline, CDR1 is LGHNA, CDR2 YNFKEQ. CDR3 in DNA: TGTGCCAGCAGCAAAGGGCACCCTGGACAGGGTGCTCAAGGCTACACCTTC. This sequence encodes CASSKGHPGQGAQGYTF.

As concerns this clone: An end of the junction differs from the germline gene, which may be a read error. Additional DNA sequences in this sample encode the identical CDR3. V is TRBV7-9 and J is TRBJ2-7; TRBD1 aligns across 7 bases. The CDR3 is 14 residues long. Germline V gene data show CDR1 as SEHNR and CDR2 as FQNEAQ (reference sequence). The CDR3 DNA is TGTGCCAGCAGCTTTAGGGACAGAACCTATGAGCAGTACTTC. Amino acids: CASSFRDRTYEQYF.

The chain recombines TRBV27 with TRBJ2-7, with 7 bases aligning to TRBD2. Per germline, CDR1 MNHEY and CDR2 SMNVEV (reference sequence). J lost 3 bases, V lost 6 bases, and 11 bases had no gene match. The CDR3 runs 15 residues. Written as DNA, the CDR3 is TGTGCCAGCAGCCCGTGGGCTAGCGGATTCTACGAGCAGTACTTC. This encodes CASSPWASGFYEQYF.

This clone showed up just a few times. V gene TRBV7-9 combines with J gene TRBJ1-1; D gene ambiguous. The CDR3 runs to 15 residues. Trimming cost V 2 bases and J 0 bases, with 10 bases left between them. Germline CDR1 SEHNR, CDR2 FQNEAQ (reference sequence). The CDR3 reads CASSLQDGLNTEAFF. The DNA for the CDR3 is TGTGCCAGCAGCTTACAGGACGGTCTGAACACTGAAGCTTTCTTT.

The chain has TRBV7-2 and TRBJ2-1; 10 nucleotides agree with TRBD1. The J segment lost 6 bases and the V segment lost 7 bases, leaving 6 bases of the junction unmatched. This CDR3 is built from 14 residues. CDR1 and CDR2 from the germline V gene are SGHTA and FQGNSA. CDR3 region: CASKFGTGANEQFF. Written as DNA, the CDR3 is TGTGCCAGCAAATTCGGGACAGGGGCCAATGAGCAGTTCTTC.

V gene TRBV7-9 combines with J gene TRBJ2-1; D is perhaps TRBD1 or TRBD2 (5 bases each). V was trimmed by 1 base and J by 4 bases, leaving 14 bases between them. The CDR3 has 16 residues. From germline, CDR1 is SEHNR and CDR2 FQNEAQ (reference sequence). CDR3 amino acids: CASSLVVRGAYNEQFF. The CDR3 DNA follows: TGTGCCAGCAGCTTAGTTGTGAGGGGTGCGTACAATGAGCAGTTCTTC.

The chain employs TRBV9 and TRBJ2-3; D is perhaps TRBD2 (6 bases). V was shortened by 4 bases and J by 4 bases, with 19 bases between the two germline ends. CDR3 size: 16 residues. CDR1 and CDR2 from the germline V gene are SGDLS and YYNGEE. Here the CDR3 reads CASSSRWVGGPDTQYF. CDR3 DNA: TGTGCCAGCAGCTCCCGCTGGGTAGGAGGGCCAGATACGCAGTATTTT.

The chain carries TRBV7-3 and TRBJ2-7; D ambiguous. The germline V and J ends were trimmed by 3 bases and 2 bases, with 8 bases remaining between them. The CDR3 length is 13 residues. CDR1 is SGHTA, CDR2 FQGTGA, per germline. The CDR3 DNA follows: TGTGCCAGCAGCTTCGGAGATCCCTACGAGCAGTACTTC. This sequence encodes CASSFGDPYEQYF.

This chain links TRBV6-6 with TRBJ2-3; tentatively, D is TRBD2 (6 bases). Germline CDR1 MNHNY, CDR2 SVGAGI (reference sequence). Trimming removed 11 bases at V and 0 bases at J, with 15 bases between. The CDR3 loop spans 14 amino acids. The CDR3 DNA sequence: TGTGCCGCCATGACTAGAGCTAGCACAGATACGCAGTATTTT. Residues: CAAMTRASTDTQYF.

Remarks on this clone: The conserved phenylalanine or tryptophan is not found at the CDR3 terminus, so this likely reflects a read error. Because the CDR3's place on the DNA is in doubt, the DNA is left out and the CDR3 is given as listed by TCRdb. The CDR3 reads CASSNGMDGT. The chain combines TRBV21-1 with TRBJ1-2. TRBV21-1 is reported as a pseudogene. Inclusive of both ends, the CDR3 amounts to 10 amino acids.

V is TRBV7-9 and J is TRBJ2-7, with a possible D match to TRBD2 (6 bases). CDR3 size: 14 residues. V was trimmed by 8 bases and J by 4 bases, leaving 18 bases between them. Germline V gene lookup returns CDR1 SEHNR and CDR2 FQNEAQ (reference sequence). The CDR3 DNA reads as TGTGCCAGCGGCTCGGGGGACCCCGAGTACGAGCAGTACTTC. Amino acid sequence: CASGSGDPEYEQYF.

For the CDR3, the DNA is TGTGCCAGCAGTTCCCGGTGGCACAATGAGCAGTTCTTC. This gives the protein CASSSRWHNEQFF. The gene calls are TRBV6-5 and TRBJ2-1; D gene ambiguous. The germline V gene has CDR1 MNHEY and CDR2 SVGAGI. V was shortened by 4 bases and J by 5 bases, with 9 bases between the two germline ends. The CDR3 runs 13 residues.

The chain couples TRBV11-2 to TRBJ2-5, with D perhaps matching TRBD2 (5 bases). Germline V gene lookup returns CDR1 SGHAT and CDR2 FQNNGV. The CDR3 is made up of 14 amino acids. The V and J ends lost 5 bases and 3 bases respectively, with 13 bases between them. CDR3 residues: CASSPAPGEETQYF. Here the CDR3 DNA reads TGTGCCAGCAGCCCCGCCCCCGGGGAAGAGACCCAGTACTTC.

This sequence joins TRBV10-3 and TRBJ2-7; D gene unclear. CDR1 and CDR2 (germline): ENHRY, SYGVKD. The CDR3 consists of 17 residues. V lost 4 bases and J lost 0, with 19 bases in between. The CDR3 DNA follows: TGTGCCATCAGTGTTCTTTCGGCCATCCCTAACTCCTACGAGCAGTACTTC. Amino acid sequence: CAISVLSAIPNSYEQYF.